This T cell receptor beta chain was retrieved from a study of identical twins. This clonotype occurred many times. CDR1 SEHNR and CDR2 FQNEAQ come from the germline V gene (reference sequence). The CDR3 loop spans 11 amino acids. The germline V and J ends were trimmed by 3 bases and 8 bases, with 7 bases remaining between them. TCRdb itself ran the 5' RACE reads through MiXCR, one entry per CDR3 protein. The table records over 600,000 distinct CDR3 sequences, 21% of them present only once. The sample was also linked to a second study, of T cells expressing NK-cell markers. This second study says: In several experiments, sorting was restricted to alpha-beta TCR T cells by an anti-gamma-delta TCR antibody. These same clonotypes (in several donors) also led the CD3+CD56-NKG2C+ fraction.

This chain connects TRBV7-9 to TRBJ1-2; D gene ambiguous. The sequence was obtained from a woman between 18 and 30 years old in good health. Material: PBMCs. The CDR3 region is CASSLHWGYTF. CDR3 coding DNA: TGTGCCAGCAGCTTGCATTGGGGCTACACCTTC.